Below, 8 T cell receptor beta chains from the same sample are listed, as sequenced in a study of T cell responses to AZD1222 COVID-19 vaccine. Assay used: immunoSEQ multiplex PCR; TCRdb lists only in-frame clones, some missing. Of tens of thousands of clones listed, roughly nine tenths are singletons. The source material was peripheral blood, sampled on day 0 of AZD1222 vaccination. These receptors were taken from an adult in good health.

The chain carries TRBV5-1 and TRBJ2-3, with D hard to call. The germline V gene has CDR1 SGHRS and CDR2 YFSETQ. Trimming removed 4 bases at V and 2 bases at J, with 8 bases between. The CDR3 length is 13 residues. The CDR3 loop is CASSRETTDTQYF. For the CDR3, the DNA is TGCGCCAGCAGCCGTGAGACCACAGATACGCAGTATTTT.

J is TRBJ1-1 and V is TRBV6-2 or TRBV6-3; 8 nucleotides line up with TRBD1. This CDR3 has 14 amino acids. Looked up from germline, CDR1 is MNHEY and CDR2 is SVGEGT. V lost 4 bases, J lost 4 bases, and 5 bases stayed unmatched. The CDR3 DNA sequence: TGTGCCAGCAGTTCTATCAGGGGGCGCACTGAAGCTTTCTTT. Its translation: CASSSIRGRTEAFF.

The V gene is TRBV5-8, the J gene TRBJ1-2; a possible D gene is TRBD1 (6 bases). Germline values: CDR1 SGHTS, CDR2 YDEGEE. Trimming left V 4 bases short and J 4 bases short, with 14 bases between. This CDR3 contains 14 residues. CDR3 residues: CASSTPGGFYGYTF. CDR3 in DNA: TGTGCCAGCAGCACCCCGGGGGGCTTCTATGGCTACACCTTC.

This chain connects TRBV24-1 to TRBJ2-3; D gene ambiguous. The CDR3 runs 15 residues. Germline V CDR1 and CDR2: KGHDR, SFDVKD. Between the trimmed V and J ends, which lost 0 bases and 0 bases, there was a span of 6 bases. CDR3 amino acids: CATSDLQASTDTQYF. DNA for the CDR3: TGTGCCACCAGTGATTTGCAGGCCAGCACAGATACGCAGTATTTT.

V and J are TRBV7-8 and TRBJ2-5, with a possible D match to TRBD2 (6 bases). Germline CDR1 is SGHVS and CDR2 is FQNEAQ. This CDR3 contains 11 residues. V shed 11 bases and J shed 4 bases, with 11 bases lying between them. Here the CDR3 reads CAARGGETQYF. In DNA, the CDR3 is TGTGCCGCTCGGGGAGGAGAGACCCAGTACTTC.

The DNA of the CDR3 is TGTGCTAGTGGTGCCCTGGGACCGATATTGAACACTGAAGCTTTCTTT. Amino acids: CASGALGPILNTEAFF. This chain links TRBV12-5 with TRBJ1-1; the D gene is possibly TRBD1 (5 bases). The CDR3 length is 16 residues. Trimming removed 5 bases from V and 0 bases from J, with 16 bases in between. Germline-derived CDR1 and CDR2 are LGHNT and FRNRAP.

The chain has TRBV18 and TRBJ1-2; D is uncertain. V was cut by 3 bases and J by 2 bases, with 13 bases left in between. CDR3 size: 15 residues. Germline V lookup: CDR1 KGHSH, CDR2 LQKENI. CDR3 residues: CASSPPALQNYGYTF. CDR3 nucleotide sequence: TGTGCCAGCTCACCCCCCGCCCTCCAAAACTATGGCTACACCTTC.

This chain joins TRBV11-2 and TRBJ1-2; 8 bases fit TRBD1. Germline V gene data show CDR1 as SGHAT and CDR2 as FQNNGV. The CDR3 has 12 amino acids. The junction had 6 bases not matched to a gene; V was cut back by 5 bases and J by 10 bases. The CDR3 sequence is CASSQTGVDYTF. The CDR3 DNA is TGTGCCAGCAGCCAGACAGGGGTAGACTACACCTTC.